One T cell receptor (beta chain) is described in this entry. Its recognized antigen is unknown. Base qualities are not at hand, and no much larger clone is one base apart. The receptor library was made with the immunoSEQ multiplex PCR assay. Sequencing was run at survey resolution with two replicates of around 200 ng each, for a total of approximately 400 ng of DNA per sample. Using multiplex PCR primers aimed at V and J genes, the hsTCRB kit picked up rearranged TCRB sequences in genomic DNA. In the first PCR, the CDR3 region was amplified for roughly 30 cycles with the QIAGEN Multiplex PCR Kit. Sample barcodes and Illumina adapters were attached to each replicate during a second PCR lasting 7 to 9 cycles. Pooled libraries were quantified with a QuantStudio 6 and the KAPA library quantification kit. About 15 pM of pooled libraries were sequenced on an Illumina MiSeq with 156-cycle single-end reads and a 15-cycle index read. As for the authors' bioinformatics: Of 180,000 or so unique clonotypes, over 1.5% were flagged by VDJdb annotation as previously reported viral-epitope-specific. The immunoSEQ Data Assistant and immunoSEQ Analyzer converted raw reads into normalized, annotated TCRB repertoires. Clonotypes were analyzed with the immunarch R package version 0.6.5 and BioAnalyzer. Every repertoire was downsampled to the clone count of the smallest repertoire before richness was estimated. Clonotypes were classified as expanded, contracted or novel by Fisher's exact tests, with novel defined as zero frequency before treatment. Significantly changed CDR3 beta sequences were clustered with GLIPH2 at simulation_depth=1000 and kmer_min_depth=3, and CDR3s shorter than five residues were left out. TCRdb obtained this table from immuneACCESS and retained in-frame rearrangements with V and J assigned. These tables miss some clones; where compared with another copy, unresolved V genes account for less than half of the shortfall, and the remainder is unexplained. Clone size and the V and J calls come from that table; the DNA yielded D and trimming. In all, the sample holds 950 to 1,500 clones, and roughly four fifths of those were seen once. The leading ten clones occupy roughly 20% of the sample.

T-cell subsets were not sorted, so the analysis was performed on bulk bone marrow. TCR beta CDR3 regions were immunosequenced from bone marrow of about a dozen myelodysplastic syndrome patients before and after hypomethylating agent therapy. For longitudinal repertoire tracking, a baseline bone marrow plus two to three bone marrows at different post-treatment timepoints were contributed by each patient. Genomic DNA was isolated from whole bone marrow, and DNA quality was assessed with TapeStation, NanoDrop OneC and PicoGreen assays. The data belong to a study of hypomethylating agent response in myelodysplastic syndrome (dated by TCRdb to the early 2020s). Concerning the study at large: Patients were treated with the hypomethylating agents azacitidine (most of the 11) or decitabine (3 of 11). Response was defined as complete response or hematologic improvement, and patients meeting neither criterion were classed as non-responders. Among the myelodysplastic syndrome patients in the cohort, several were male and 2 were female. The most frequent mutation was TET2, found in about 50% of the 11 patients. On average the patients were approximately 72 +/- 6.3 years old, and a diploid cytogenetic profile was seen most often. About 6 patients had a response of complete response or hematologic improvement, and four or five patients did not respond. Study-wide conclusions, independent of this receptor: After treatment with a hypomethylating agent, no significant changes in richness, rarefaction diversity or clonality were seen, whether all patients were considered together or each response group separately. Healthy control donors were not age-matched to MDS patients, which could have impacted the MDS versus healthy comparison. The shared GLIPH2 clusters might recognize novel MDS antigens, but this possibility was not confirmed and requires experimental validation. Only roughly twelve patients were analyzed, so the study cohort was small. Novel clonotypes appeared more often in responders, whereas non-responders had more contracted clonotypes after treatment.

From the cysteine up to the phenylalanine, the CDR3 has a length of 22 residues. The CDR3 DNA has 66 bases and is translated from base 1. From a lookup of the germline V gene, CDR1 and CDR2 are SGHTA and FQGNSA. V trim: 0 bases; J trim: 0 bases; unmatched bases: 18. This receptor was identified in a human donor with myelodysplastic syndrome. The sample consisted of bone marrow, taken before or after starting hypomethylating agent treatment for myelodysplastic syndrome (not recorded which). Recombination connected TRBV7-2 to TRBJ2-1, and 9 junction bases match TRBD2. The CDR3 has the sequence CASSLAMGASGTPLVSYNEQFF. The DNA sequence follows: TGTGCCAGCAGCTTAGCGATGGGGGCTAGCGGGACCCCCCTAGTCTCCTACAATGAGCAGTTCTTC.